This T cell receptor (beta chain) appears in the sequencing data of a study of shared clonotypes between healthy human individuals. This clone was found a few times. Its target is unknown. The CDR3 totals 13 residues. CDR1 and CDR2 (germline): GTSNPN, SVGIG (reference sequence). J gave up 6 bases and V 6 bases, and 5 bases lay outside the gene matches. Overall study findings and caveats: Relative to clonotypes present in all four donors, those not shared had lower generation probabilities.

TCRdb's table, derived via immunoSEQ multiplex PCR, lists solely in-frame clones and lacks some. Here the sample spans more than 2,000,000 clones, over 90% being singletons. Sequenced input: naive CD4+ T cells from PBMCs. Indicated subset: CD45RA+ positively selected. The rearrangement joins TRBV30 to TRBJ2-3, with TRBD2 identical over 11 bases. The sequence was collected from a man younger than 30 in good health. Some clones in this sample may be carry-over from other donors' samples. DNA for the CDR3: TGTGCCTGTCTAGCGGGAGGCGGGGATACGCAGTATTTT. Its translation is CACLAGGGDTQYF.